This T cell receptor (beta chain) was recorded in a study of CD8+ T cells in alopecia areata. Study observations and caveats: Sequences from scalp samples also cover resident alphabeta T cells of normal skin.

A note on this clone: Its specificity is not known.

CDR3 length equals 15 residues. V lost 3 bases to trimming and J lost 3 bases; unmatched junction nucleotides: 7. Germline CDR1 and CDR2: GTSNPN and SVGIG (reference sequence). RNA was extracted and reverse transcribed into cDNA as the sequencing template. Assay used: immunoSEQ multiplex PCR; TCRdb lists only in-frame clones, some missing. The repertoire holds around 150,000 clones, with about two thirds as singletons. The sample taken for sequencing was CD8+ T cells sorted from blood. The rearrangement links TRBV30 to TRBJ2-1; 8 bases fit TRBD1. The sequence was obtained from a human donor in good health. The CDR3 loop is CAWRSGTGIYNEQFF. The DNA for the CDR3 is TGTGCCTGGAGGTCCGGGACAGGAATCTACAATGAGCAGTTCTTC.